This is a list of T cell receptor beta chains from one sample in a study of cytomegalovirus exposure and HLA in healthy donors. The data were produced by immunoSEQ multiplex PCR, yet TCRdb's version contains in-frame clones alone and is incomplete. There are 95,000 to 150,000 clones in the sample; 70% to 85% occur only once, and about 2% lies in the top ten. Sequencing input: PBMCs. Receptors were obtained from a man younger than 35 in good health and CMV-seronegative. Both conserved end residues are part of each CDR3. The order of the fields is J gene, D gene, clone size, V gene, CDR3 protein, CDR3 DNA. A D gene is named only where the DNA matches it firmly. Clone size, where shown, is once, few, many, or a class for clones that have expanded.

J: TRBJ1-4
D: NA
size: NA
V: TRBV5-1
CDR3: CASSWEQGVYEKLFF
DNA: TGCGCCAGCAGCTGGGAACAGGGAGTGTATGAAAAACTGTTTTTT

J: TRBJ1-2
D: TRBD1
size: NA
V: TRBV25-1
CDR3: CASTGGGGGYTF
DNA: TGTGCCAGCACCGGAGGGGGCGGTGGCTACACCTTC

J: TRBJ2-7
D: NA
size: NA
V: TRBV9
CDR3: CASSVGGRAYEQYF
DNA: TGTGCCAGCAGCGTAGGGGGCAGGGCCTACGAGCAGTACTTC

J: TRBJ1-2
D: NA
size: few
V: TRBV5-1
CDR3: CASSSAGVGDGYTF
DNA: TGCGCCAGCAGCTCGGCGGGGGTAGGGGATGGCTACACCTTC

J: TRBJ1-2
D: TRBD1
size: once
V: TRBV19
CDR3: CASSPGQATNYGYTF
DNA: TGTGCCAGTAGCCCTGGACAGGCGACTAACTATGGCTACACCTTC

J: TRBJ1-2
D: NA
size: NA
V: TRBV4-2
CDR3: CASSQSTGTIYGYTF
DNA: TGTGCCAGCAGCCAGTCCACAGGGACGATCTATGGCTACACCTTC

J: TRBJ2-2
D: TRBD2
size: NA
V: TRBV11-3
CDR3: CASSLSDGGAGELFF
DNA: TGTGCCAGCAGCTTATCCGATGGGGGGGCCGGGGAGCTGTTTTTT

J: TRBJ1-3
D: NA
size: NA
V: TRBV5-6
CDR3: CASSLAAGPGNTIYF
DNA: TGTGCCAGCAGCCTTGCCGCGGGACCTGGAAACACCATATATTTT

J: TRBJ2-3
D: NA
size: NA
V: TRBV7-3
CDR3: CASSPRVADTQYF
DNA: TGTGCCAGCAGCCCCCGGGTCGCAGATACGCAGTATTTT

J: TRBJ1-1
D: NA
size: NA
V: TRBV5-1
CDR3: CASSPTAGVEAFF
DNA: TGCGCCAGCAGCCCAACAGCCGGGGTCGAAGCTTTCTTT

J: TRBJ1-1
D: NA
size: NA
V: TRBV4-3
CDR3: CASSHVRGGPELPNTEAFF
DNA: TGCGCCAGCAGCCACGTACGGGGAGGCCCGGAGTTACCTAACACTGAAGCTTTCTTT

J: TRBJ2-5
D: TRBD2
size: once
V: TRBV18
CDR3: CASSPGLGVRETQYF
DNA: TGTGCCAGCTCACCGGGACTAGGGGTCCGGGAGACCCAGTACTTC

J: TRBJ2-1
D: NA
size: NA
V: TRBV20-1
CDR3: CSARGHNEQFF
DNA: TGCAGTGCTAGGGGCCACAATGAGCAGTTCTTC

J: TRBJ2-2
D: NA
size: NA
V: TRBV12-1
CDR3: CASSFGGLLPANTGELFF
DNA: TGTGCCAGCAGCTTTGGGGGACTTCTCCCCGCGAACACCGGGGAGCTGTTTTTT

J: TRBJ1-2
D: NA
size: NA
V: TRBV7-2
CDR3: CASSLRNSRPNYGYTF
DNA: TGTGCCAGCAGCCTCAGAAACAGCCGCCCTAACTATGGCTACACCTTC

J: TRBJ1-1
D: TRBD1
size: NA
V: TRBV6-5
CDR3: CASSTGQAGGTEAFF
DNA: TGTGCCAGCAGTACCGGACAGGCCGGTGGCACTGAAGCTTTCTTT

J: TRBJ2-7
D: NA
size: NA
V: TRBV5-1
CDR3: CASSLDPTSPYEQYF
DNA: TGCGCCAGCAGCTTGGACCCCACTTCACCTTACGAGCAGTACTTC

J: TRBJ2-1
D: NA
size: once
V: TRBV6-5
CDR3: CASRNTGEDDNEQFF
DNA: TGTGCCAGCAGGAACACAGGGGAGGACGACAATGAGCAGTTCTTC

J: TRBJ2-5
D: NA
size: NA
V: TRBV11-2
CDR3: CASSFFGETQYF
DNA: TGTGCCAGCAGCTTCTTCGGAGAGACCCAGTACTTC

J: TRBJ1-1
D: TRBD1
size: NA
V: TRBV5-1
CDR3: CASSLGDRVNTEAFF
DNA: TGCGCCAGCAGCTTGGGGGACAGGGTGAACACTGAAGCTTTCTTT

J: TRBJ1-1
D: NA
size: few
V: TRBV7-9
CDR3: CSSSLIGVGDTEAFF
DNA: TGTTCCAGCAGCTTAATAGGGGTCGGTGACACTGAAGCTTTCTTT

J: TRBJ2-1
D: TRBD1
size: few
V: TRBV20-1
CDR3: CSARPQGEQFF
DNA: TGCAGTGCTAGGCCACAGGGGGAGCAGTTCTTC

J: TRBJ2-3
D: TRBD2
size: once
V: TRBV7-9
CDR3: CASSLEAGGGTDTQYF
DNA: TGTGCCAGCAGCTTAGAAGCGGGGGGTGGGACAGATACGCAGTATTTT

J: TRBJ2-3
D: TRBD1
size: NA
V: TRBV5-1
CDR3: CASSSPPGQGFTDTQYF
DNA: TGCGCCAGCAGCTCGCCACCCGGACAGGGCTTCACAGATACGCAGTATTTT

J: TRBJ1-1
D: NA
size: NA
V: TRBV4-1
CDR3: CASSQDRGAGTEAFF
DNA: TGCGCCAGCAGCCAAGATCGGGGGGCGGGCACTGAAGCTTTCTTT

J: TRBJ2-7
D: NA
size: once
V: TRBV5-6
CDR3: CASSVQRGYEQYF
DNA: TGTGCCAGCAGCGTTCAAAGGGGTTACGAGCAGTACTTC

J: TRBJ2-1
D: TRBD1
size: NA
V: TRBV7-3
CDR3: CASSNLRQGGYNEQFF
DNA: TGTGCCAGCAGCAATCTTCGACAGGGGGGTTACAATGAGCAGTTCTTC